Listed below are T cell receptor beta chains from one sample, sequenced in a study of blood T cell repertoires in COVID-19. Method: immunoSEQ multiplex PCR; TCRdb's copy keeps in-frame clones and lacks some. The data contain 390,000 or so clones, 85% to 90% of them singletons. The sequencing sample was made of PBMCs or T cells enriched from blood (not recorded which). The receptors stem from a young man who had recovered from COVID-19. The CDR3 runs from the conserved cysteine through the conserved F or W. D genes are given only for firm matches. Clone size is given for some rows only: seen once, a few or many times, or a class if the clone is expanded.

J: TRBJ1-2
size: -
V: TRBV18
D: -
CDR3: CASSPDRSSNYGYTF
DNA: TGTGCCAGCTCACCAGACAGGTCGTCTAACTATGGCTACACCTTC

J: TRBJ2-1
size: -
V: TRBV5-1
D: -
CDR3: CASSPPGASSSYNEQFF
DNA: TGCGCCAGCAGCCCCCCGGGTGCCTCCAGCTCCTACAATGAGCAGTTCTTC

J: TRBJ1-1
size: -
V: TRBV11-3
D: -
CDR3: CASSLVGGTEAFF
DNA: TGTGCCAGCAGCTTAGTAGGCGGCACTGAAGCTTTCTTT

J: TRBJ1-2
size: -
V: TRBV6-1
D: -
CDR3: CASRAGDGYTF
DNA: TGTGCCAGCAGGGCCGGAGATGGCTACACCTTC

J: TRBJ1-1
size: -
V: TRBV7-9
D: -
CDR3: CASSFTNTEAFF
DNA: TGTGCCAGCAGCTTTACAAACACTGAAGCTTTCTTT

J: TRBJ2-7
size: -
V: TRBV24-1
D: TRBD1
CDR3: CATSRTGGSYEQYF
DNA: TGTGCCACCAGTAGGACAGGGGGAAGCTACGAGCAGTACTTC

J: TRBJ2-5
size: -
V: TRBV18
D: TRBD1
CDR3: CASSRTGLETQYF
DNA: TGTGCCAGCTCACGGACAGGGTTGGAGACCCAGTACTTC

J: TRBJ2-7
size: -
V: TRBV4-1
D: -
CDR3: CASSQETWLEDEQYF
DNA: TGCGCCAGCAGCCAAGAAACCTGGTTGGAGGACGAGCAGTACTTC

J: TRBJ1-4
size: -
V: TRBV19
D: -
CDR3: CASSIIGTSNEKLFF
DNA: TGTGCCAGTAGTATTATTGGGACAAGTAATGAAAAACTGTTTTTT

J: TRBJ2-1
size: -
V: TRBV19
D: -
CDR3: CASTSDYNNEQFF
DNA: -

J: TRBJ1-2
size: -
V: TRBV28
D: TRBD1
CDR3: CASSRQGGMDGYTF
DNA: TGTGCCAGCAGTCGACAGGGGGGGATGGATGGCTACACCTTC

J: TRBJ2-1
size: -
V: TRBV27
D: -
CDR3: CASQTGSYNEQFF
DNA: TGTGCCTCCCAGACCGGGTCCTACAATGAGCAGTTCTTC

J: TRBJ2-1
size: -
V: TRBV11-2
D: -
CDR3: CASSFQPRLMFYNEQFF
DNA: TGTGCCAGCAGCTTTCAACCGCGATTGATGTTTTACAATGAGCAGTTCTTC

J: TRBJ1-2
size: -
V: TRBV11-2
D: -
CDR3: CASSLGGANYGYTF
DNA: TGTGCCAGCAGCTTAGGTGGAGCTAACTATGGCTACACCTTC

J: TRBJ1-1
size: -
V: TRBV21-1
D: -
CDR3: CASSKERDLRFTEAFF
DNA: TGTGCCAGCAGCAAAGAGCGGGACCTTAGGTTCACTGAAGCTTTCTTT

J: TRBJ2-1
size: -
V: TRBV4-2
D: TRBD2
CDR3: CASSQGLAGDEQFF
DNA: TGTGCCAGCAGCCAAGGATTAGCGGGAGACGAGCAGTTCTTC

J: TRBJ1-5
size: -
V: TRBV27
D: -
CDR3: CASSPFRRGGQGNQPQHF
DNA: TGTGCCAGCAGTCCATTTAGAAGAGGGGGACAAGGTAATCAGCCCCAGCATTTT

J: TRBJ2-5
size: few
V: TRBV19
D: TRBD1
CDR3: CASSIGLQGRETQYF
DNA: TGTGCCAGTAGTATAGGCTTACAGGGGCGGGAGACCCAGTACTTC

J: TRBJ2-1
size: -
V: TRBV7-9
D: TRBD2
CDR3: CASSFGTSGNNEQFF
DNA: TGTGCCAGCAGCTTCGGGACTAGCGGTAATAATGAGCAGTTCTTC

J: TRBJ1-4
size: once
V: TRBV5-1
D: -
CDR3: CASSLGGGNEKLFF
DNA: TGCGCCAGCAGCTTGGGAGGCGGGAATGAAAAACTGTTTTTT

J: TRBJ2-1
size: -
V: TRBV5-6
D: -
CDR3: CASSLAASSYNEQFF
DNA: TGTGCCAGCAGCTTGGCTGCGAGCTCCTACAATGAGCAGTTCTTC

J: TRBJ2-3
size: -
V: TRBV5-1
D: TRBD2
CDR3: CASRPTSGGSTDTQYF
DNA: TGCGCCAGCCGACCGACTAGCGGGGGAAGCACAGATACGCAGTATTTT

J: TRBJ1-1
size: -
V: TRBV5-4
D: TRBD1
CDR3: CASSWGQGGNTEAFF
DNA: TGTGCCAGCAGCTGGGGACAGGGGGGGAACACTGAAGCTTTCTTT

J: TRBJ1-1
size: -
V: TRBV18
D: TRBD1
CDR3: CASSPKTGDAEAFF
DNA: TGTGCCAGCTCACCGAAGACAGGGGACGCTGAAGCTTTCTTT

J: TRBJ2-1
size: -
V: TRBV20-1
D: TRBD2
CDR3: CSASMLAGGRTPDVNEQFF
DNA: TGCAGTGCTAGTATGCTAGCGGGGGGCCGAACTCCGGACGTCAATGAGCAGTTCTTC

J: TRBJ1-4
size: -
V: TRBV19
D: -
CDR3: CASSNLKGVTNEKLFF
DNA: TGTGCCAGTAGTAACCTTAAGGGGGTTACTAATGAAAAACTGTTTTTT

J: TRBJ2-5
size: -
V: TRBV5-1
D: TRBD1
CDR3: CASSYLTGQETQYF
DNA: TGCGCCAGCAGCTACTTGACAGGGCAAGAGACCCAGTACTTC

J: TRBJ2-7
size: -
V: TRBV6-5
D: TRBD1
CDR3: CASSHGQGYYEQYF
DNA: TGTGCCAGCAGTCACGGACAGGGATACTACGAGCAGTACTTC

J: TRBJ2-7
size: -
V: TRBV6-5
D: TRBD1
CDR3: CASSYDGQGFYEQYF
DNA: TGTGCCAGCAGTTACGACGGACAGGGTTTTTACGAGCAGTACTTC

J: TRBJ1-4
size: -
V: TRBV30
D: -
CDR3: CAWNGGENEKLFF
DNA: TGTGCCTGGAACGGAGGGGAGAATGAAAAACTGTTTTTT

J: TRBJ1-1
size: -
V: TRBV4-1
D: -
CDR3: CASLGGNTEAFF
DNA: TGCGCCAGCCTGGGGGGTAACACTGAAGCTTTCTTT

J: TRBJ1-1
size: few
V: TRBV5-1
D: TRBD1
CDR3: CASSTSGQGTEAFF
DNA: TGCGCCAGCAGCACATCGGGACAGGGGACTGAAGCTTTCTTT

J: TRBJ2-1
size: -
V: TRBV7-9
D: TRBD2
CDR3: CASSSFRGGPPEGFGFF
DNA: TGTGCCAGCAGCTCGTTTCGGGGGGGACCTCCTGAGGGGTTCGGGTTCTTC

J: TRBJ1-1
size: -
V: TRBV7-2
D: -
CDR3: CASSLQHNTEAFF
DNA: TGTGCCAGCAGCTTGCAACACAACACTGAAGCTTTCTTT

J: TRBJ1-2
size: -
V: TRBV29-1
D: -
CDR3: CSVDGRQDNGYTF
DNA: TGCAGCGTTGATGGTCGGCAGGACAATGGCTACACCTTC

J: TRBJ1-3
size: -
V: TRBV7-9
D: -
CDR3: CASSFLTTVSGNTIYF
DNA: TGTGCCAGCAGCTTTCTAACGACAGTATCTGGAAACACCATATATTTT

J: TRBJ2-7
size: -
V: TRBV6-5
D: TRBD2
CDR3: CASSRGGASYEQYF
DNA: TGTGCCAGCAGTCGGGGGGGCGCATCCTACGAGCAGTACTTC

J: TRBJ2-7
size: -
V: TRBV24-1
D: TRBD1
CDR3: CATSDLGQGYLYEQYF
DNA: TGTGCCACCAGTGACCTGGGACAGGGGTACTTATACGAGCAGTACTTC

J: TRBJ2-1
size: once
V: TRBV4-3
D: -
CDR3: CASSGGLTYNEQFF
DNA: TGCGCCAGCAGCGGCGGGCTGACCTACAATGAGCAGTTCTTC

J: TRBJ1-5
size: -
V: TRBV19
D: -
CDR3: CASSRGGWPFYSNQPQHF
DNA: TGTGCCAGTAGCCGTGGGGGGTGGCCCTTTTATAGCAATCAGCCCCAGCATTTT

J: TRBJ2-7
size: -
V: TRBV4-3
D: TRBD2
CDR3: CASSQDGTSGSLEQYF
DNA: TGCGCCAGCAGCCAAGATGGCACTAGCGGGAGTCTCGAGCAGTACTTC

J: TRBJ1-5
size: -
V: TRBV7-9
D: -
CDR3: CASSLGGGGSNQPQHF
DNA: TGTGCCAGCAGCTTAGGCGGGGGAGGGAGCAATCAGCCCCAGCATTTT